Following are 23 T cell receptor beta chains from one sample sequenced in a study of OX40 agonist ivuxolimab in advanced cancers. Using immunoSEQ multiplex PCR, the repertoire was profiled, and TCRdb retains in-frame clones only, with some absent. The table shows more than 80,000 clones, with approximately 93% occurring only once. Sequencing was performed on CD4+ or CD8+ T cells sorted from blood, taken in a trial of the OX40 agonist ivuxolimab. These receptors were obtained from an adult with an advanced solid tumor such as melanoma, head and neck, liver or kidney cancer.

The chain has TRBV30 and TRBJ1-6; 10 nucleotides align to TRBD1. The CDR3 has 11 residues. Germline V gene lookup returns CDR1 GTSNPN and CDR2 SVGIG (reference sequence). V trimming: 5 bases; J trimming: 11 bases; junction bases outside the gene matches: 0. The CDR3 DNA follows: TGTGCCTGGGACAGGGGGCCACCCCTCCACTTT. This translates into CAWDRGPPLHF.

CDR3 residues: CASSSTGNTEAFF. The CDR3 bases are TGTGCCAGCAGCTCAACGGGTAACACTGAAGCTTTCTTT. The chain employs TRBV7-3 and TRBJ1-1; D ambiguous. Trimming stripped 4 bases from V and 2 bases from J, with 8 bases between. Germline V lookup: CDR1 SGHTA, CDR2 FQGTGA. CDR3 size: 13 residues.

In DNA form, the CDR3 reads TGTGCCAGCAGGGAGAGCGGGACCTACAATGAGCAGTTCTTC. It encodes CASRESGTYNEQFF. This rearrangement joins TRBV5-6 to TRBJ2-1; 7 nucleotides agree with TRBD2. Trimming removed 5 bases from V and 2 bases from J; junction bases left unmatched: 4. From germline, CDR1 is SGHDT and CDR2 YYEEEE. This CDR3 is 14 amino acids long.

This clone came up once. The CDR3, as DNA: TGCGCCAGCAGCCAAGATGCCTACTCCTACAATGAGCAGTTCTTC. Protein: CASSQDAYSYNEQFF. The genes are TRBV4-1 and TRBJ2-1; the D is unclear. Germline V gene data show CDR1 as MGHRA and CDR2 as YSYEKL. Trimming stripped 0 bases from V and 0 bases from J, with 6 bases between. This CDR3 has 15 amino acids.

The chain links TRBV6-6 to TRBJ2-5, with D unresolved. The length of the CDR3 is 10 residues. In germline, CDR1 is MNHNY, CDR2 SVGAGI (reference sequence). Trimming took off 7 bases at V and 2 bases at J, with 2 bases between the two ends. The CDR3: CASKQETQYF. The CDR3 DNA reads TGTGCCAGCAAACAAGAGACCCAGTACTTC.

The V call is TRBV10-3, the J call TRBJ2-7; no clear D gene. V gave up 6 bases and J gave up 3 bases, with 15 bases separating them. Germline CDR1 is ENHRY and CDR2 is SYGVKD. This CDR3 is built from 14 residues. The CDR3 is CAIRANQEGYEQYV. The CDR3 DNA is TGTGCCATCAGGGCGAACCAGGAAGGCTACGAGCAGTACGTC.

In nucleotides, the CDR3 is TGTGCCAGCAGAGATAAACCGGGACTAGCCTACAATGAGCAGTTCTTC. Translation gives CASRDKPGLAYNEQFF. This rearrangement joins TRBV7-9 to TRBJ2-1; 8 nucleotides line up with TRBD2. CDR1 and CDR2 (germline): SEHNR, FQNEAQ (reference sequence). V lost 6 bases, J lost 2 bases, and 9 bases stayed unmatched. This CDR3 comprises 16 residues.

V gene TRBV6-1 combines with J gene TRBJ1-1, with D possibly being TRBD1 (6 bases). The CDR3 covers 15 residues. CDR1 is MNHNS and CDR2 is SASEGT in the germline V gene. V lost 7 bases, J lost 1 base, and 16 bases lay in between. This CDR3 is CASTRKGEANTEAFF. CDR3 DNA sequence: TGTGCCAGCACCCGAAAGGGGGAGGCGAACACTGAAGCTTTCTTT.

The rearrangement joins TRBV28 to TRBJ1-5, with a tentative D call TRBD1 (5 bases). Trimming shortened V by 4 bases and J by 5 bases, and 15 bases separated the two germline ends. The CDR3 totals 15 residues. Germline V lookup: CDR1 MDHEN, CDR2 SYDVKM. As DNA, the CDR3 is TGTGCCAGCAGTTCCGGAGAGGGAGGGGATCAGCCCCAGCATTTT. Its protein is CASSSGEGGDQPQHF.

CDR3 loop: CASREGVSSRSTDTQYF. The DNA of the CDR3 is TGTGCCAGCAGGGAGGGAGTATCGTCGAGGAGCACAGATACGCAGTATTTT. The rearrangement joins TRBV7-9 to TRBJ2-3, with TRBD2 as a possible D gene (6 bases). Deletions cut 6 bases from V and 0 bases from J, with 19 bases between. The CDR3 covers 17 residues. Germline lookup yields CDR1 SEHNR and CDR2 FQNEAQ (reference sequence).

This sequence joins TRBV5-4 and TRBJ2-1, with 12 bases matching TRBD2. Germline V gene sequence: CDR1 SGHNT, CDR2 YYREEE (reference sequence). The junction had 5 bases not matched to a gene; V was cut back by 4 bases and J by 9 bases. The length of the CDR3 is 14 residues. The CDR3 loop reads CASSRLAGEGEQFF. CDR3 sequence (DNA): TGTGCCAGCAGCCGACTAGCGGGAGAGGGTGAGCAGTTCTTC. Complete variable domain (other parts from reference TRBV5-4 and TRBJ2-1): ETGVTQSPTHLIKTRGQQVTLRCSSQSGHNTVSWYQQALGQGPQFIFQYYREEENGRGNFPPRFSGLQFPNYSSELNVNALELDDSALYLCASSRLAGEGEQFFGPGTRLTVL.

The chain has TRBV5-4 and TRBJ1-2; D uncertain. Germline loops: CDR1 SGHNT, CDR2 YYREEE (reference sequence). Trimming pared 2 bases from V and 3 bases from J, leaving 8 bases between. This CDR3 spans 13 amino acids. Here the CDR3 reads CASSFGQDYGYTF. CDR3 coding DNA: TGTGCCAGCAGCTTCGGGCAGGACTATGGCTACACCTTC.

The rearrangement links TRBV5-6 to TRBJ2-3; TRBD2 matches at 8 bases. The trim removed 3 bases at V and 3 bases at J, leaving 18 bases unmatched. The CDR3 loop spans 19 amino acids. Looked up from germline, CDR1 is SGHDT and CDR2 is YYEEEE. The CDR3 coding sequence is TGTGCCAGCAGCTCCCCCACGTCCGGGAGGGGATGGGGTACAGATACGCAGTATTTT. It encodes CASSSPTSGRGWGTDTQYF.

The gene calls are TRBV28 and TRBJ1-4, with D perhaps matching TRBD1 (6 bases). V lost 3 bases to trimming and J lost 8 bases, with 22 bases between them. The germline V gene has CDR1 MDHEN and CDR2 SYDVKM. There are 17 residues in the CDR3. The CDR3 protein is CASSFHPGAGGEEKLFF. For the CDR3, the DNA is TGTGCCAGCAGTTTCCATCCGGGGGCAGGTGGGGAGGAAAAACTGTTTTTT.

As regards this clone: Other DNA sequences from this sample encode an identical CDR3 as well. The rearrangement uses TRBV30 and TRBJ1-5; tentatively, D is TRBD1 (6 bases). V was cut by 0 bases and J by 0 bases, with 6 bases left in between. Germline V gives CDR1 GTSNPN, CDR2 SVGIG (reference sequence). The CDR3 totals 14 residues. The CDR3 coding sequence is TGTGCCTGGAGTGTCAGGGGTAGCAATCAGCCCCAGCATTTT. This encodes CAWSVRGSNQPQHF.

V and J are TRBV9 and TRBJ2-7; TRBD2 matches at 9 bases. This CDR3 contains 15 residues. Per the germline V gene, CDR1 is SGDLS and CDR2 is YYNGEE. Unmatched junction bases numbered 3, after V lost 0 bases and J lost 2 bases. CDR3 amino acids: CASSVASGGTYEQYF. The CDR3, as DNA: TGTGCCAGCAGCGTAGCCAGCGGGGGGACCTACGAGCAGTACTTC.

V usage is TRBV28 and J usage is TRBJ1-1; D is perhaps TRBD1 (6 bases). The CDR3 has 15 amino acids. Deletions cut 6 bases from V and 4 bases from J, with 18 bases between. Germline V CDR1 and CDR2: MDHEN, SYDVKM. CDR3 bases: TGTGCCAGCAGCTCTCCGGCCGACAGGACCACTGAAGCTTTCTTT. It specifies CASSSPADRTTEAFF.

The V call is TRBV9, the J call TRBJ2-3; D is perhaps TRBD1 or TRBD2 (6 bases each). Per germline, CDR1 SGDLS and CDR2 YYNGEE. The CDR3 has 15 amino acids. With 3 bases removed from V and 2 bases from J, the gap between germline ends came to 13 bases. The CDR3 coding sequence is TGTGCCAGCAGCGGTCGGGGGCCCTACACAGATACGCAGTATTTT. It yields the protein CASSGRGPYTDTQYF.

This rearrangement joins TRBV30 to TRBJ1-2, with D unclear. Looked up from germline, CDR1 is GTSNPN and CDR2 is SVGIG (reference sequence). Trimming left V 2 bases short and J 8 bases short, with 12 bases between. The CDR3 has 12 residues. In nucleotides, the CDR3 is TGTGCCTGGAGTCTGACCCCGGGGGGCTACACCTTC. Translated, it gives CAWSLTPGGYTF.

Remarks on this clone: Other DNA sequences in this specimen translate into the identical CDR3. This sequence joins TRBV29-1 and TRBJ2-5; D is ambiguous. This CDR3 has 12 amino acids. The germline gives CDR1 SQVTM, CDR2 ANQGSEA. V dropped 3 bases and J dropped 1 base, with 6 bases sitting between them. The CDR3 is CSVEGPQETQYF. The DNA of the CDR3 is TGCAGCGTTGAGGGCCCCCAAGAGACCCAGTACTTC.

The chain has TRBV14 and TRBJ2-5, with D unresolved. The CDR3 totals 13 residues. Germline V gene data show CDR1 as SGHDN and CDR2 as FVKESK. Trimming shortened V by 2 bases and J by 0 bases, and 4 bases separated the two germline ends. CDR3 protein: CASSQPYQETQYF. The CDR3 DNA reads TGTGCCAGCAGCCAACCTTACCAAGAGACCCAGTACTTC. The full variable domain, its missing parts supplied by reference TRBV14 and TRBJ2-5, is EAGVTQFPSHSVIEKGQTVTLRCDPISGHDNLYWYRRVMGKEIKFLLHFVKESKQDESGMPNNRFLAERTGGTYSTLKVQPAELEDSGVYFCASSQPYQETQYFGPGTRLLVL.

The chain uses TRBV14 and TRBJ1-2; no definite D call. Germline V gene lookup returns CDR1 SGHDN and CDR2 FVKESK. V shed 0 bases and J shed 6 bases, with 11 bases lying between them. CDR3 length: 14 amino acids. DNA of the CDR3: TGTGCCAGCAGCCAAGATCTTGGGCAACATGGCTACACCTTC. It codes for CASSQDLGQHGYTF.

The chain combines TRBV15 with TRBJ2-1; D is unclear. The CDR3 is 15 amino acids. Germline V gene data show CDR1 as LNHNV and CDR2 as YYDKDF (reference sequence). V shed 0 bases and J shed 0 bases, with 6 bases lying between them. CDR3 DNA: TGTGCCACCAGCAGAGAGTGGGACTCCTACAATGAGCAGTTCTTC. It is translated as CATSREWDSYNEQFF. Using reference TRBV15 and TRBJ2-1 for the parts outside the CDR3, the full variable domain is DAMVIQNPRYQVTQFGKPVTLSCSQTLNHNVMYWYQQKSSQAPKLLFHYYDKDFNNEADTPDNFQSRRPNTSFCFLDIRSPGLGDTAMYLCATSREWDSYNEQFFGPGTRLTVL.